This TCR beta chain was found in a study of beta chain features in type 1 diabetes. cDNA synthesis used the whole RNA isolate, giving expressed TCRB sequences. Repertoires were generated with immunoSEQ multiplex PCR, while TCRdb's copy carries only in-frame clones and drops some. The sample lists about 24,000 clones, roughly 69% occurring once. Trimming pared 4 bases from V and 7 bases from J, leaving 11 bases between. In germline, CDR1 is LNHDA, CDR2 SQIVND (reference sequence). The CDR3 extends over 13 amino acids. The collection from each donor was one heparinised blood draw averaging roughly 0.11 L.

The chain couples TRBV19 to TRBJ1-5; the D gene is possibly TRBD1 (5 bases). The sample taken for sequencing was Tregs from blood. The origin of this receptor is a woman aged 40 to 50 in good health. The CDR3 DNA follows: TGTGCCAGTAGTAGGTCAGGGTACCAGCCCCAGCATTTT. Translating gives CASSRSGYQPQHF.